Below are 15 T cell receptor beta chains sequenced from a single sample in a study of molecular identifiers for immune sequencing clone quantification. TCRdb itself ran the PCR reads through MiXCR, one entry per CDR3 protein. Of about 68,000 distinct CDR3 sequences detected, 15% to 20% appear once; the ten largest clones hold around 1.4%. The specimen sequenced was naive CD8+ T cells from blood, with Jurkat cell RNA spiked in. Noted subset: FACS-sorted CD8+CD4-CCR7+CD45RA+ naive T cells. The origin of the receptors is a human donor in good health. Some libraries in this study had Jurkat cell RNA spiked in.

Remarks on this clonotype: The junction does not match germline at one end; this may be a read error. V and J are TRBV28 and TRBJ2-3; possibly TRBD2 for D (5 bases). Germline CDR1 and CDR2: MDHEN and SYDVKM. This CDR3 has 17 amino acids. The CDR3 region is CASSSSHDPEGPDTRYF. The DNA for the CDR3 is TGTGCCAGCAGTTCCTCCCACGACCCCGAGGGCCCAGATACGCGGTATTTT.

Points on this clonotype: This CDR3 is missing its conserved last phenylalanine or tryptophan, likely due to a read error. This sequence joins TRBV27 and TRBJ2-3, with TRBD2 matching 13 bases. The CDR3 is 16 amino acids. The J segment lost 4 bases and the V segment lost 4 bases, leaving 5 bases of the junction unmatched. From germline, CDR1 is MNHEY and CDR2 SMNVEV (reference sequence). In DNA form, the CDR3 reads TGTGCCAGCAGTTCTCGACTAGCGGGAGGACCAGATACGCAGTATTAT. This gives the protein CASSSRLAGGPDTQYY.

This clonotype has at least ten counts. The V and J genes are TRBV30 and TRBJ2-7; D possibly corresponds to TRBD2 (6 bases). Germline loops: CDR1 GTSNPN, CDR2 SVGIG (reference sequence). Trimming removed 5 bases at V and 1 base at J, with 15 bases between. The CDR3 has 14 amino acids. The CDR3 loop reads CAWEEAGSSYEQYF. The CDR3 DNA follows: TGTGCCTGGGAAGAAGCGGGCTCGTCCTACGAGCAGTACTTC. The full variable domain, rest sourced from reference TRBV30 and TRBJ2-7, is SQTIHQWPATLVQPVGSPLSLECTVEGTSNPNLYWYRQAAGRGLQLLFYSVGIGQISSEVPQNLSASRPQDRQFILSSKKLLLSDSGFYLCAWEEAGSSYEQYFGPGTRLTVT.

The chain recombines TRBV7-8 with TRBJ2-1, with TRBD2 matching over 8 bases. There are 14 residues in the CDR3. Trimming at V came to 2 bases and at J to 10 bases, leaving 7 bases not matched to a gene. Looked up from germline, CDR1 is SGHVS and CDR2 is FQNEAQ. The CDR3 spells CASSLRAGGGEQFF. The CDR3 coding sequence is TGTGCCAGCAGCTTACGGGCGGGAGGAGGGGAGCAGTTCTTC.

This clonotype has a count of ten or more. The chain employs TRBV28 and TRBJ2-3, with a possible D match to TRBD2 (5 bases). V dropped 7 bases and J dropped 4 bases, with 9 bases sitting between them. Per the germline V gene, CDR1 is MDHEN and CDR2 is SYDVKM. The CDR3 extends over 12 amino acids. The CDR3 loop is CASNRAADTQYF. The CDR3 DNA sequence: TGTGCCAGCAATCGAGCGGCAGATACGCAGTATTTT.

This clonotype came up many times. V and J are TRBV6-1 and TRBJ2-1; the match to TRBD2 covers 9 bases. The CDR3 totals 20 residues. Looked up from germline, CDR1 is MNHNS and CDR2 is SASEGT. V was clipped by 6 bases and J by 3 bases; unmatched bases: 21. In DNA, the CDR3 is TGTGCCAGCAGCCTACCTTACCGTAGCGGGAGCCGAAAATACTACAATGAGCAGTTCTTC. As protein: CASSLPYRSGSRKYYNEQFF.

The table lists this clonotype with many counts. The chain is built from TRBV27 and TRBJ2-5; 9 nucleotides line up with TRBD2. Germline V gives CDR1 MNHEY, CDR2 SMNVEV (reference sequence). V trimming: 4 bases; J trimming: 1 base; junction bases outside the gene matches: 10. This CDR3 has 17 residues. CDR3 in amino acids: CASSSLVAGGLQETQYF. For the CDR3, the DNA is TGTGCCAGCAGTTCCCTGGTTGCGGGAGGGCTCCAAGAGACCCAGTACTTC.

This clonotype has a count of ten or more. V and J are TRBV6-2 or TRBV6-3 and TRBJ2-1; weak D call: TRBD2 (7 bases). CDR3 length equals 15 residues. CDR1 and CDR2 (germline): MNHEY, SVGEGT. The V and J ends lost 7 bases and 7 bases respectively, with 20 bases between them. In nucleotides, the CDR3 is TGTGCCAGCACCAAACTAGCGATCAGGGGAAATGAGCAGTTCTTC. Encoded protein: CASTKLAIRGNEQFF.

This clonotype was observed at least ten times. The V call is TRBV28, the J call TRBJ2-5, with D possibly matching TRBD2 (6 bases). The CDR3 runs to 16 residues. V was shortened by 3 bases and J by 2 bases, with 16 bases between the two germline ends. The germline V gene encodes CDR1 MDHEN and CDR2 SYDVKM. CDR3 coding DNA: TGTGCCAGCAGTTTCCTTACGACTAGTCTGCAAGAGACCCAGTACTTC. As protein: CASSFLTTSLQETQYF.

This clonotype was recorded at least ten times. The V gene is TRBV7-9, the J gene TRBJ2-1; TRBD2 aligns across 12 bases. With V trimmed by 7 bases and J by 9 bases, 13 bases remained unmatched. Germline lookup yields CDR1 SEHNR and CDR2 FQNEAQ (reference sequence). The CDR3 is made up of 16 amino acids. The CDR3 is CASIGLAGLGIGEQFF. The CDR3, as DNA: TGTGCCAGCATCGGACTAGCGGGACTGGGGATAGGTGAGCAGTTCTTC.

This clonotype was seen ten or more times. The J gene is TRBJ2-1, the V gene TRBV4-1; D ambiguous. The CDR3 has 16 residues. CDR1 MGHRA and CDR2 YSYEKL come from the germline V gene. V lost 2 bases and J lost 0, with 11 bases in between. CDR3 protein: CASSQTHPSSYNEQFF. Written as DNA, the CDR3 is TGCGCCAGCAGCCAAACCCACCCCAGCTCCTACAATGAGCAGTTCTTC.

The rearrangement joins TRBV4-2 to TRBJ2-1; D unresolved. CDR1 is LGHNA and CDR2 is YNFKEQ in the germline V gene. Trimming removed 0 bases from V and 3 bases from J, with 12 bases in between. The CDR3 is made up of 16 amino acids. The CDR3 DNA reads TGTGCCAGCAGCCAAGATAGGGTAGCAGGCTACAATGAGCAGTTCTTC. This encodes CASSQDRVAGYNEQFF.

This clonotype was seen ten or more times. This chain links TRBV7-9 with TRBJ2-7; D is unclear. Germline V lookup: CDR1 SEHNR, CDR2 FQNEAQ (reference sequence). The CDR3 sequence is 13 residues long. Between the trimmed V and J ends, which lost 5 bases and 2 bases, there was a span of 10 bases. CDR3 sequence (DNA): TGTGCCAGCAGCCTTGTCTCGACCTACGAGCAGTACTTC. Amino acids: CASSLVSTYEQYF.

This chain joins TRBV19 and TRBJ2-5; D is undetermined. This CDR3 has 13 amino acids. Germline lookup yields CDR1 LNHDA and CDR2 SQIVND (reference sequence). Trimming cost V 3 bases and J 5 bases, with 10 bases left between them. The DNA of the CDR3 is TGTGCCAGTAGTATCTGGCCCCAGGAGACCCAGTACTTC. As protein: CASSIWPQETQYF.

This clonotype appeared many times. V usage is TRBV20-1 and J usage is TRBJ2-1; D gene unclear. V was pared by 1 base and J by 0 bases, with 7 bases between. There are 14 residues in the CDR3. Germline-derived CDR1 and CDR2 are DFQATT and SNEGSKA (reference sequence). The DNA for the CDR3 is TGCAGTGCTAGAGGGACCGACTCCTACAATGAGCAGTTCTTC. Amino acid sequence: CSARGTDSYNEQFF.